The T cell receptor (beta chain) described here comes from a study of response to subunit inactivated influenza vaccine. Overall study findings and caveats: Authors proposed each seasonal influenza vaccination draws in few new T cells.

TCRdb called the RT-PCR reads again in MiXCR, with one record for every CDR3 protein. The sample consists of 500,000 or so distinct CDR3 sequences, 16% of them appearing once. V lost 0 bases and J 5 bases, leaving 6 bases between the germline ends. The CDR3 runs 14 residues. Germline CDR1 is SGHRS and CDR2 is YFSETQ. This clonotype came up a few times. Its antigen is currently unknown. The chain is built from TRBV5-1 and TRBJ1-6; tentative D call: TRBD1 (5 bases). This receptor was taken from a man between 50 and 70 years old who received an inactivated influenza vaccine. Specimen: CD4+ T cells sorted from PBMCs, collected about 24 months after vaccination. CDR3 protein: CASSLGGDNSPLHF. CDR3 nucleotide sequence: TGCGCCAGCAGCTTGGGAGGGGATAATTCACCCCTCCACTTT. The complete variable domain, with remaining parts taken from reference TRBV5-1 and TRBJ1-6, reads KAGVTQTPRYLIKTRGQQVTLSCSPISGHRSVSWYQQTPGQGLQFLFEYFSETQRNKGNFPGRFSGRQFSNSRSEMNVSTLELGDSALYLCASSLGGDNSPLHFGNGTRLTVT.